Ten or more counts support the clone carrying this T cell receptor (beta chain). Its antigen is not known. CDR3 length equals 16 residues. V lost 4 bases and J 0 bases, leaving 13 bases between the germline ends. Germline assignment: CDR1 LGHDT and CDR2 YNNKEL (reference sequence). MiXCR was run by TCRdb on the 5' RACE reads, yielding one entry per CDR3 protein. The profile shows nearly 10,000 distinct CDR3 sequences, approximately 14% of them singletons. Regarding the study as a whole: Tumor memory CD4+ T cell TCR gene usage clustered with blood and lymph node memory CD4+ cells and lymph node naive CD4+ cells.

Cells sorted as Tregs were CD4+, CD25+ and CD127-/low. This TCR was sampled from a female donor with breast cancer. The sequencing input was Tregs sorted from blood. The chain combines TRBV3-1 with TRBJ1-5; D unclear. CDR3: CASSLSDGFSNQPQHF. As DNA, the CDR3 is TGTGCCAGCAGCCTATCGGACGGCTTTAGCAATCAGCCCCAGCATTTT. Together with reference TRBV3-1 and TRBJ1-5, the CDR3 gives the full variable domain: DTAVSQTPKYLVTQMGNDKSIKCEQNLGHDTMYWYKQDSKKFLKIMFSYNNKELIINETVPNRFSPKSPDKAHLNLHINSLELGDSAVYFCASSLSDGFSNQPQHFGDGTRLSIL.